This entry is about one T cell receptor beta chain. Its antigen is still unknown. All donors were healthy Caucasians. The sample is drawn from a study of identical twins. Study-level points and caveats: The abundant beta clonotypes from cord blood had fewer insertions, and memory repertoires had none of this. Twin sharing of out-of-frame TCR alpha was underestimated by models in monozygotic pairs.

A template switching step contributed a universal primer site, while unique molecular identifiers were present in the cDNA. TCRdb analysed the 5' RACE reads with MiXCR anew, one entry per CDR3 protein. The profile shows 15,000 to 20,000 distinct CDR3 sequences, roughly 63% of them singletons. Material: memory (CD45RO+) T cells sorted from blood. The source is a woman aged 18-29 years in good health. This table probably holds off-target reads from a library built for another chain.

The CDR3 is CASSPLATLEQFF. The CDR3 DNA reads TGTGCCAGCTCACCTCTAGCGACCCTTGAGCAGTTCTTC. The chain carries TRBV18 and TRBJ2-1, with D possibly matching TRBD2 (6 bases). Per the germline V gene, CDR1 is KGHSH and CDR2 is LQKENI. Trimming stripped 3 bases from V and 9 bases from J, with 12 bases between. The CDR3 spans 13 residues. The full variable domain, completed using reference TRBV18 and TRBJ2-1, is NAGVMQNPRHLVRRRGQEARLRCSPMKGHSHVYWYRQLPEEGLKFMVYLQKENIIDESGMPKERFSAEFPKEGPSILRIQQVVRGDSAAYFCASSPLATLEQFFGPGTRLTVL.